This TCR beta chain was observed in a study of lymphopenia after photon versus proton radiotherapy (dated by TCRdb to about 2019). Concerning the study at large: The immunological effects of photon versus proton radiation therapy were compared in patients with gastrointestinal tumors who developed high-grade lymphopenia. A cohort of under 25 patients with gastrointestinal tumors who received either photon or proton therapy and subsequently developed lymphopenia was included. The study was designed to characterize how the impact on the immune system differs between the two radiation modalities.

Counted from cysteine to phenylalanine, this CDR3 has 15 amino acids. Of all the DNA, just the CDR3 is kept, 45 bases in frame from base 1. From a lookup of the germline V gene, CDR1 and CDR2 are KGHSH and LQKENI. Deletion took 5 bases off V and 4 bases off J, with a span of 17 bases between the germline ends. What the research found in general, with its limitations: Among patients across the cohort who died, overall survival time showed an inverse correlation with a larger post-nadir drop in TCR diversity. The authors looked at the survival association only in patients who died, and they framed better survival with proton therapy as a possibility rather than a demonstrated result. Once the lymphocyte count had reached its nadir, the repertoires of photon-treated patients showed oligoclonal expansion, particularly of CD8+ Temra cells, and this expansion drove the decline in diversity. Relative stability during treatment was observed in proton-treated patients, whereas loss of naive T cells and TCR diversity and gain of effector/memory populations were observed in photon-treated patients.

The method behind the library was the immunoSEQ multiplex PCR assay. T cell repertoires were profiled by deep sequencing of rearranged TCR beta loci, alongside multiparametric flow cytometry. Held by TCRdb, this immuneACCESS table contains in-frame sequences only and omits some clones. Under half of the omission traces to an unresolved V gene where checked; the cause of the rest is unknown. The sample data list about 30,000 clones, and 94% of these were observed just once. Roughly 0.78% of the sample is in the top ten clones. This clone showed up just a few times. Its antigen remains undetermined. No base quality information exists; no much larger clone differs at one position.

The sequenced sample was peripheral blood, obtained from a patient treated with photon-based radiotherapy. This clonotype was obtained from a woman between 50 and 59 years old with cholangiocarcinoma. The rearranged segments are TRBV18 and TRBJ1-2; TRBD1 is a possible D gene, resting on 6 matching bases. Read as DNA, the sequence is TGTGCCAGCTCAACCCTGGCGGGGGCTATCTATGGCTACACCTTC. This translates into CASSTLAGAIYGYTF. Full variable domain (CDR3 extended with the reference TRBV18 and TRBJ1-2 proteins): NAGVMQNPRHLVRRRGQEARLRCSPMKGHSHVYWYRQLPEEGLKFMVYLQKENIIDESGMPKERFSAEFPKEGPSILRIQQVVRGDSAAYFCASSTLAGAIYGYTFGSGTRLTVV.